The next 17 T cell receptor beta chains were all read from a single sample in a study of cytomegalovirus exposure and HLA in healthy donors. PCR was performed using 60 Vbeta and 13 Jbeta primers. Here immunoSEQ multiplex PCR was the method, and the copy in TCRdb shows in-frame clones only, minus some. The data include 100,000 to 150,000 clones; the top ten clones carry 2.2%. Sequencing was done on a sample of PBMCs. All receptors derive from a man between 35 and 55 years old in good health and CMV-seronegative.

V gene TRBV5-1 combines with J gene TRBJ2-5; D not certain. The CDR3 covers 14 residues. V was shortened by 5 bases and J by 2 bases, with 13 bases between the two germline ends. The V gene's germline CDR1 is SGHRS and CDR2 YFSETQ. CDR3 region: CASSRTGLQETQYF. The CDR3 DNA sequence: TGCGCCAGCAGTCGCACCGGGTTACAAGAGACCCAGTACTTC.

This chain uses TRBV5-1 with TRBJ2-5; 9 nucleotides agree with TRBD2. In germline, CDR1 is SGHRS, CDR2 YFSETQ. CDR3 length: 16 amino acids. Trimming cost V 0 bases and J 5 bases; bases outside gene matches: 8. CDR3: CASSLGVSGREETQYF. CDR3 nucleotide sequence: TGCGCCAGCAGCTTGGGGGTTAGCGGGAGAGAGGAGACCCAGTACTTC.

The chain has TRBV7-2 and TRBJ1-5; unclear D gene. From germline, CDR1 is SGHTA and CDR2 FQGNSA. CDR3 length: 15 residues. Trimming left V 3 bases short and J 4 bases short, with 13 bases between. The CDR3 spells CASSLGSTVNQPQHF. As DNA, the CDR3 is TGTGCCAGCAGCTTGGGTAGCACGGTTAATCAGCCCCAGCATTTT.

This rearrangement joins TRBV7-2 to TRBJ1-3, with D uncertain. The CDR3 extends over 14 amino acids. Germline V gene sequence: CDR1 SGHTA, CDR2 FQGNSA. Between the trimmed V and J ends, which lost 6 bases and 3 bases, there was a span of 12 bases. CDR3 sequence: CASSFTELGNTIYF. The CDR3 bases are TGTGCCAGCAGTTTTACGGAGCTTGGAAACACCATATATTTT.

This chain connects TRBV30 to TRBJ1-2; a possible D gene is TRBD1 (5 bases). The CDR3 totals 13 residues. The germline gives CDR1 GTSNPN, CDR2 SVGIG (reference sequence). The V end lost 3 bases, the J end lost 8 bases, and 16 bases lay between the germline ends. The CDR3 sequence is CAWRGGTGGGYTF. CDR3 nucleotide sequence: TGTGCCTGGAGGGGGGGGACGGGAGGAGGCTACACCTTC.

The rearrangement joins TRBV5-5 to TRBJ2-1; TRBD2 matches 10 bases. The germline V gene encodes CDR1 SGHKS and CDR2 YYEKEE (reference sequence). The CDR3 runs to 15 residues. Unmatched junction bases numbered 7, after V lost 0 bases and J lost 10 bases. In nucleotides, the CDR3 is TGTGCCAGCAGCTTGGTGGCTAGCGGGGGCGGGGAGCAGTTCTTC. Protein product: CASSLVASGGGEQFF.

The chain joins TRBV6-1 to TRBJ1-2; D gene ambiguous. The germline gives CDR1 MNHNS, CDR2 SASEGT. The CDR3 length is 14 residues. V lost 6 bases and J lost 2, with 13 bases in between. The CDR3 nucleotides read TGTGCCAGCAGGACCCCGGGAGGGAACTATGGCTACACCTTC. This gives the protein CASRTPGGNYGYTF.

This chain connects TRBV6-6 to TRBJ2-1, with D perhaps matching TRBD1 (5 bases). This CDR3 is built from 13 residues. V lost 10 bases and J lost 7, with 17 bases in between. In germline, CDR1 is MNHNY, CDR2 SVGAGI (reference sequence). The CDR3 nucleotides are TGTGCCACTGTAGGGGCTGGGCGGAATGAGCAGTTCTTC. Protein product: CATVGAGRNEQFF.

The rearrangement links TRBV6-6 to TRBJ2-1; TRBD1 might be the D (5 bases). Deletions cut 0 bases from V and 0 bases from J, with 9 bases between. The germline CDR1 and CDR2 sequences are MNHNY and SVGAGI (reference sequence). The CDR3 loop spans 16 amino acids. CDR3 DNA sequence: TGTGCCAGCAGTTACTCAGCCGACAGCTCCTACAATGAGCAGTTCTTC. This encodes CASSYSADSSYNEQFF.

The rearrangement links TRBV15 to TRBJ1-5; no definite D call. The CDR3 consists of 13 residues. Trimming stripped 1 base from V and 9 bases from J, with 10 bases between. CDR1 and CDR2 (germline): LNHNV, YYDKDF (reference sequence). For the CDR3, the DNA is TGTGCCACCAGCAGAGTTGGGCGTCCGCCCCAGCATTTT. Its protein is CATSRVGRPPQHF.

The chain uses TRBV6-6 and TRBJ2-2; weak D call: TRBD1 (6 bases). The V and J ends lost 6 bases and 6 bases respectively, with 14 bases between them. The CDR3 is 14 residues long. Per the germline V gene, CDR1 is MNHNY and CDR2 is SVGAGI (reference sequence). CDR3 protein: CASSQKQGAGELFF. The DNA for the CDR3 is TGTGCCAGCAGCCAGAAACAGGGTGCCGGGGAGCTGTTTTTT.

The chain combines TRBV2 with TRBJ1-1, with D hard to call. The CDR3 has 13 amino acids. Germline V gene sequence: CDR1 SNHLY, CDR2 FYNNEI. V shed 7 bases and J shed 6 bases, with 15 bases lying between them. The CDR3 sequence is CASTREVQAEAFF. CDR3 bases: TGTGCCAGCACCCGAGAAGTCCAGGCTGAAGCTTTCTTT.

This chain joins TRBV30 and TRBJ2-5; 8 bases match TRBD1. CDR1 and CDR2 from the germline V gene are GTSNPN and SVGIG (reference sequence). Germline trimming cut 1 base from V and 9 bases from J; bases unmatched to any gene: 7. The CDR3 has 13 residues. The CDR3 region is CAWSEAGGAPQYF. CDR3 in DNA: TGTGCCTGGAGTGAGGCAGGGGGCGCACCCCAGTACTTC.

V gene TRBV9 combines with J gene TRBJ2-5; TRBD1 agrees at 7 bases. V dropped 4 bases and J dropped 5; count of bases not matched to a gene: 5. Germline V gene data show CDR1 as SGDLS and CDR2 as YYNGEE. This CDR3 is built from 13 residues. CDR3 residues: CASSRQGWETQYF. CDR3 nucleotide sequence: TGTGCCAGCAGCAGACAGGGTTGGGAGACCCAGTACTTC. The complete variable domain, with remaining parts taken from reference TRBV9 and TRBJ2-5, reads DSGVTQTPKHLITATGQRVTLRCSPRSGDLSVYWYQQSLDQGLQFLIQYYNGEERAKGNILERFSAQQFPDLHSELNLSSLELGDSALYFCASSRQGWETQYFGPGTRLLVL.

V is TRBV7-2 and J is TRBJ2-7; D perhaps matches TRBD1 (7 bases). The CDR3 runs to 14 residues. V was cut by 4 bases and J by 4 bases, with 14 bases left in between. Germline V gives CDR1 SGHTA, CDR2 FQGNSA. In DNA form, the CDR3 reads TGTGCCAGCAGCTGGGGCAGGGGGGCATACGAGCAGTACTTC. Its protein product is CASSWGRGAYEQYF.

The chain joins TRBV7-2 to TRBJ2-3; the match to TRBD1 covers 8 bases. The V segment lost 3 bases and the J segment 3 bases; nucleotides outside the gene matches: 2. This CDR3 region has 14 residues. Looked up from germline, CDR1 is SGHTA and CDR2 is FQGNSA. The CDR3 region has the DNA TGTGCCAGCAGCTTCCGGACAGGGACAGATACGCAGTATTTT. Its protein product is CASSFRTGTDTQYF.

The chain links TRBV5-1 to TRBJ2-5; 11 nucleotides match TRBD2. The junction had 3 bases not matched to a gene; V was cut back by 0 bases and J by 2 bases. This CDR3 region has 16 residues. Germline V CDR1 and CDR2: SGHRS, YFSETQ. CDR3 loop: CASSLGLAGKQETQYF. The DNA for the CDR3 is TGCGCCAGCAGCTTGGGACTAGCGGGGAAACAAGAGACCCAGTACTTC. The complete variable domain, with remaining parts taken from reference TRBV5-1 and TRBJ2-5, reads KAGVTQTPRYLIKTRGQQVTLSCSPISGHRSVSWYQQTPGQGLQFLFEYFSETQRNKGNFPGRFSGRQFSNSRSEMNVSTLELGDSALYLCASSLGLAGKQETQYFGPGTRLLVL.